Sequencing of this TCR beta chain was carried out in a study of blood T cells in healthy people across ages. General study findings and limits: Diversity of TCR beta per million T cells declined in a roughly linear way with age. Versus aged donors, long-lived donors had higher diversity and more naive CD4+ cells.

PCR was performed a second time for roughly 7 to 11 cycles using a sample-barcoded 5' primer and a J-beta primer mix. TCRdb analysed the 5' RACE reads with MiXCR anew, one entry per CDR3 protein. Of 1.5 million to 2 million distinct CDR3 sequences listed, 49% are singletons. Germline V gene sequence: CDR1 SGHTA, CDR2 FQGNSA. CDR3 length: 15 amino acids. Trimming pared 2 bases from V and 0 bases from J, leaving 11 bases between. With respect to this clonotype: Its specificity is not known.

Input material: blood. The V and J genes are TRBV7-2 and TRBJ2-7; D uncertain. This TCR was sampled from a woman aged 40 to 55 in good health. CDR3 nucleotides: TGTGCCAGCAGCTTATCTACGCGGAGCTCCTACGAGCAGTACTTC. This codes for CASSLSTRSSYEQYF. The entire variable domain, with the rest obtained from reference TRBV7-2 and TRBJ2-7, is as follows: GAGVSQSPSNKVTEKGKDVELRCDPISGHTALYWYRQSLGQGLEFLIYFQGNSAPDKSGLPSDRFSAERTGGSVSTLTIQRTQQEDSAVYLCASSLSTRSSYEQYFGPGTRLTVT.